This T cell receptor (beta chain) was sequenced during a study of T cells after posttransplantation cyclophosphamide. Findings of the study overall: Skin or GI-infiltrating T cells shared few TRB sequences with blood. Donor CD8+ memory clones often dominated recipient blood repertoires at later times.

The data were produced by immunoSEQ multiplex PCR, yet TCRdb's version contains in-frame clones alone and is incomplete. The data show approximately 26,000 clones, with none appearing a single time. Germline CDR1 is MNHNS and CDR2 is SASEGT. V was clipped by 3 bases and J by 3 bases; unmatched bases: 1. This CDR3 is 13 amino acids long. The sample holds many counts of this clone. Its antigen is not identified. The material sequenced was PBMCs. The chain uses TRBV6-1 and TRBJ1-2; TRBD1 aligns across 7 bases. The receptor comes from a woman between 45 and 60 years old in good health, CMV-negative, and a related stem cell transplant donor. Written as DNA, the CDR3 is TGTGCCAGCAGTGATAGGGGGCACTATGGCTACACCTTC. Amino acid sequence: CASSDRGHYGYTF.